This T cell receptor (beta chain) derives from a study of cytomegalovirus exposure and HLA in healthy donors. The PCR used 60 Vbeta and 13 Jbeta primers. The data were produced by immunoSEQ multiplex PCR, yet TCRdb's version contains in-frame clones alone and is incomplete. The table lists 150,000 to 200,000 clones, 60% to 80% of them singletons. Trimming took off 4 bases at V and 6 bases at J, with 15 bases between the two ends. CDR1 and CDR2 from the germline V gene are SGHRS and YFSETQ. The CDR3 has 14 residues. Sequencing was carried out using PBMCs. The TCR originated in a woman in her forties in good health and CMV-seronegative. V and J are TRBV5-1 and TRBJ2-3; possibly TRBD2 for D (5 bases). CDR3 nucleotide sequence: TGCGCCAGCAGCCCGAACGACGAGCGGGATACGCAGTATTTT. It translates to CASSPNDERDTQYF.